One sample yielded the 32 T cell receptor beta chains listed below, sequenced in a study of T-cell memory formation after mild COVID-19. TCRdb called the 5' RACE reads again in MiXCR, with one record for every CDR3 protein. Seen here are fewer than 600,000 distinct CDR3 sequences, roughly a fifth observed once, and the top ten hold approximately 8.4%. Sample: PBMCs or a T cell subset sorted from them (not recorded which). The receptor set was obtained from an adult woman who had mild COVID-19 (a few samples of this study predate the infection). Cell type and time point are not known.

The J gene is TRBJ2-5, the V gene TRBV7-9; 11 bases are a match to TRBD1. The V gene's germline CDR1 is SEHNR and CDR2 FQNEAQ (reference sequence). The CDR3 is 15 amino acids. V shed 5 bases, J shed 4 bases, and the junction held 6 bases outside the gene matches. CDR3 region: CASSEGQGGRETQYF. As DNA, the CDR3 is TGTGCCAGCAGCGAGGGACAGGGGGGACGAGAGACCCAGTACTTC.

This clonotype was found a few times. The CDR3 nucleotides are TGTGCCAGCAGCTTGCACTCAGGGGTCTCCGGCTACACCTTC. Translated, it gives CASSLHSGVSGYTF. The J gene is TRBJ1-2, the V gene TRBV9, with TRBD1 as a possible D gene (6 bases). The germline CDR1 and CDR2 sequences are SGDLS and YYNGEE. V lost 4 bases and J 8 bases, leaving 18 bases between the germline ends. The CDR3 is made up of 14 amino acids.

The V and J genes are TRBV6-5 and TRBJ2-3, with TRBD1 matching 10 bases. CDR1 is MNHEY and CDR2 is SVGAGI in the germline V gene. There are 15 residues in the CDR3. The trim removed 2 bases at V and 7 bases at J, leaving 6 bases unmatched. Written as DNA, the CDR3 is TGTGCCAGCAGTTACCAAGGACAGGGGGGGTATACGCAGTATTTT. It is translated as CASSYQGQGGYTQYF.

In its sample, this clonotype was seen a few times. The rearrangement links TRBV29-1 to TRBJ1-1, with D unresolved. Trimming took 2 bases from V and 0 from J, leaving 7 bases between them. Germline CDR1 and CDR2: SQVTM and ANQGSEA. The CDR3 sequence is 13 residues long. The CDR3 protein is CSVEPGMNTEAFF. For the CDR3, the DNA is TGCAGCGTTGAACCGGGCATGAACACTGAAGCTTTCTTT.

This chain connects TRBV6-5 to TRBJ2-3; 11 bases fit TRBD2. Trimming cost V 0 bases and J 2 bases; bases outside gene matches: 7. Germline V gene sequence: CDR1 MNHEY, CDR2 SVGAGI. The CDR3 is made up of 18 amino acids. CDR3 DNA sequence: TGTGCCAGCAGTTACTCGGTTCTAGCGGGAGGCCTCACAGATACGCAGTATTTT. Translated: CASSYSVLAGGLTDTQYF.

The sample holds a few counts of this clonotype. The chain has TRBV4-1 and TRBJ2-1, with 7 bases that match TRBD2. Germline V gene data show CDR1 as MGHRA and CDR2 as YSYEKL. The CDR3 is made up of 15 amino acids. Trimming cost V 0 bases and J 8 bases; bases outside gene matches: 7. CDR3 sequence (DNA): TGCGCCAGCAGCCAAGACAGGCTAGCGGTGGATGAGCAGTTCTTC. As protein: CASSQDRLAVDEQFF.

This clonotype was recorded a few times. This chain links TRBV4-1 with TRBJ2-5; 7 bases agree with TRBD1. Germline V lookup: CDR1 MGHRA, CDR2 YSYEKL. V shed 3 bases, J shed 1 base, and the junction held 11 bases outside the gene matches. The CDR3 runs to 17 residues. CDR3 sequence: CASSQPPGQLFQETQYF. CDR3 DNA sequence: TGCGCCAGCAGCCAGCCCCCGGGACAGCTCTTCCAAGAGACCCAGTACTTC.

This clonotype occurred many times. The chain combines TRBV7-2 with TRBJ2-1, with unresolved D. The CDR3 contains 12 residues. Trimming shortened V by 5 bases and J by 3 bases, and 5 bases separated the two germline ends. Germline assignment: CDR1 SGHTA and CDR2 FQGNSA. CDR3 protein: CASSPFYNEQFF. The CDR3 bases are TGTGCCAGCAGCCCCTTCTACAATGAGCAGTTCTTC.

CDR3 sequence (DNA): TGTGCCAGCAGCATCACAGGGGTCTACACCGGGGAGCTGTTTTTT. Protein: CASSITGVYTGELFF. The chain employs TRBV7-9 and TRBJ2-2, with 7 nucleotides matching TRBD1. V shed 5 bases, J shed 3 bases, and the junction held 6 bases outside the gene matches. The CDR3 has 15 residues. The germline gives CDR1 SEHNR, CDR2 FQNEAQ (reference sequence).

This sequence joins TRBV12-3 or TRBV12-4 and TRBJ2-2; D possibly corresponds to TRBD2 (5 bases). This CDR3 has 17 residues. Trimming cost V 4 bases and J 7 bases, with 22 bases left between them. The CDR3 protein is CASSSTRPLGENGELFF. The CDR3 bases are TGTGCCAGCAGTTCAACCCGGCCACTGGGAGAGAACGGGGAGCTGTTTTTT.

On this clonotype: One junction end does not reproduce the germline sequence, and a read error may be involved. The chain couples TRBV11-2 to TRBJ2-7; TRBD1 agrees at 11 bases. The CDR3 loop spans 14 amino acids. Germline CDR1 SGHAT, CDR2 FQNNGV. CDR3 residues: CASNLRTGGGEQYF. As DNA, the CDR3 is TGTGCCAGCAACTTAAGGACAGGGGGCGGCGAGCAGTACTTC. Full variable domain (outside the CDR3, taken from reference TRBV11-2 and TRBJ2-7): EAGVAQSPRYKIIEKRQSVAFWCNPISGHATLYWYQQILGQGPKLLIQFQNNGVVDDSQLPKDRFSAERLKGVDSTLKIQPAKLEDSAVYLCASNLRTGGGEQYFGPGTRLTVT.

This rearrangement joins TRBV7-9 to TRBJ1-6; 7 bases fit TRBD1. The CDR3 has 14 amino acids. Germline values: CDR1 SEHNR, CDR2 FQNEAQ (reference sequence). The ends lost 5 bases at V and 10 bases at J; junction bases unmatched: 8. The CDR3 nucleotides read TGTGCCAGCAGCCGTACGGAGGGGGCCTCACCCCTCCACTTT. Translating it yields CASSRTEGASPLHF.

This sequence joins TRBV6-6 and TRBJ1-1; D ambiguous. The V gene's germline CDR1 is MNHNY and CDR2 SVGAGI (reference sequence). The V and J ends lost 4 bases and 1 base respectively, with 16 bases between them. The CDR3 is made up of 16 amino acids. Here the CDR3 reads CASSSSAGPGNTEAFF. The CDR3 DNA reads TGTGCCAGCAGTTCTTCTGCCGGGCCGGGGAACACTGAAGCTTTCTTT.

The rearrangement links TRBV11-3 to TRBJ2-1; 7 bases are shared with TRBD2. The germline gives CDR1 SGHNT, CDR2 YENEEA. V lost 3 bases and J lost 8; bases outside the gene matches: 22. This CDR3 spans 19 amino acids. CDR3 sequence (DNA): TGTGCCAGCAGCTTCGATAAGGCTAGCGGCACGGCGGGCTGGTATGAGCAGTTCTTC. Translation gives CASSFDKASGTAGWYEQFF. The full variable domain, in which reference TRBV11-3 and TRBJ2-1 provide the parts outside the CDR3, is EAGVVQSPRYKIIEKKQPVAFWCNPISGHNTLYWYLQNLGQGPELLIRYENEEAVDDSQLPKDRFSAERLKGVDSTLKIQPAELGDSAVYLCASSFDKASGTAGWYEQFFGPGTRLTVL.

In its sample, this clonotype was seen a few times. The gene calls are TRBV7-6 and TRBJ2-3; the D is unclear. V was cut by 5 bases and J by 2 bases, with 17 bases left in between. Germline V gives CDR1 SGHVS, CDR2 FNYEAQ. The CDR3 spans 16 residues. The CDR3 coding sequence is TGTGCCAGCAGCCCTCACCCTGACGGTCACACAGATACGCAGTATTTT. It encodes CASSPHPDGHTDTQYF.

The chain combines TRBV6-1 with TRBJ1-1; D gene uncertain. V lost 4 bases, J lost 6 bases, and 12 bases lay in between. The CDR3 totals 13 residues. CDR1 and CDR2 from the germline V gene are MNHNS and SASEGT. Here the CDR3 DNA reads TGTGCCAGCAGTGTCCGACGGTTCGCTGAAGCTTTCTTT. This sequence encodes CASSVRRFAEAFF.

The chain combines TRBV7-8 with TRBJ1-2; TRBD1 might be the D (5 bases). The V and J ends lost 4 bases and 8 bases respectively, with 17 bases between them. CDR1 is SGHVS, CDR2 FQNEAQ, per germline. The CDR3 runs 14 residues. CDR3 sequence reads: CASSSRDLTWGYTF. The CDR3 DNA reads as TGTGCCAGCAGCTCTCGGGACTTAACTTGGGGCTACACCTTC.

The table lists this clonotype with a few counts. The rearrangement links TRBV24-1 to TRBJ2-1, with 8 bases matching TRBD2. V was pared by 3 bases and J by 8 bases, with 11 bases of the junction left unmatched. The CDR3 extends over 16 amino acids. CDR1 is KGHDR and CDR2 is SFDVKD in the germline V gene. The chain's CDR3 is CATSDPGRGHLDEQFF. The CDR3 DNA reads TGTGCCACCAGTGATCCCGGGAGGGGACACTTGGATGAGCAGTTCTTC.

This clonotype was seen a few times. As DNA, the CDR3 is TGTGCCAGCAGTTTCCCGGGTGGCTACACCTTC. Protein sequence: CASSFPGGYTF. The chain combines TRBV12-3 or TRBV12-4 with TRBJ1-2; D gene unclear. The CDR3 runs to 11 residues. Trimming took off 3 bases at V and 7 bases at J, with 6 bases between the two ends.

In its sample, this clonotype was seen a few times. The gene calls are TRBV29-1 and TRBJ1-3; D is possibly TRBD1 (5 bases). This CDR3 has 13 residues. V was cut by 7 bases and J by 4 bases, with 14 bases left in between. The germline V gene has CDR1 SQVTM and CDR2 ANQGSEA. The CDR3 here is CSALQDFGNTIYF. The DNA for the CDR3 is TGCAGCGCCCTACAGGATTTCGGAAACACCATATATTTT.

The rearrangement uses TRBV7-2 and TRBJ2-7; TRBD2 matches 10 bases. The CDR3 is made up of 15 amino acids. The ends lost 1 base at V and 5 bases at J; junction bases unmatched: 5. Germline CDR1 SGHTA, CDR2 FQGNSA. The CDR3 sequence is CASSLGLAGVDEQYF. DNA of the CDR3: TGTGCCAGCAGCTTAGGGCTAGCGGGAGTTGACGAGCAGTACTTC.

This chain connects TRBV10-3 to TRBJ2-7; D remains unclear. This CDR3 contains 14 residues. Germline CDR1 is ENHRY and CDR2 is SYGVKD. Trimming cost V 0 bases and J 3 bases, with 9 bases left between them. The chain's CDR3 is CAISESKKNYEQYF. CDR3 sequence (DNA): TGTGCCATCAGTGAGTCAAAAAAGAACTACGAGCAGTACTTC.

This sequence joins TRBV20-1 and TRBJ1-6, with D maybe TRBD1 (6 bases). This CDR3 comprises 15 residues. V was trimmed by 4 bases and J by 10 bases, leaving 20 bases between them. Germline values: CDR1 DFQATT, CDR2 SNEGSKA (reference sequence). The DNA for the CDR3 is TGCAGTGCTACCAGGGTCGGGGGGCAAGAGTCACCCCTCCACTTT. It encodes CSATRVGGQESPLHF.

This clonotype was seen a few times. The rearrangement uses TRBV24-1 and TRBJ2-1; 14 bases line up with TRBD2. V trimming: 0 bases; J trimming: 10 bases; junction bases outside the gene matches: 7. The CDR3 is 17 residues long. In germline, CDR1 is KGHDR, CDR2 SFDVKD. The DNA for the CDR3 is TGTGCCACCAGTGATTTGGGGGGACTAGCGGGAGTTCAGGAGCAGTTCTTC. Protein: CATSDLGGLAGVQEQFF.

The V and J genes are TRBV7-9 and TRBJ1-1; 7 positions agree with TRBD1. This CDR3 spans 14 amino acids. V was pared by 6 bases and J by 5 bases, with 9 bases of the junction left unmatched. Germline assignment: CDR1 SEHNR and CDR2 FQNEAQ (reference sequence). CDR3 nucleotides: TGTGCCAGCAGTCCGAGACAGGGAAGGACTGAAGCTTTCTTT. Translating it yields CASSPRQGRTEAFF.

In its sample, this clonotype was seen many times. V and J are TRBV7-9 and TRBJ2-1, with D uncertain. The V gene lost 1 base and the J gene lost 4 bases, with 5 bases spanning the gap. Germline CDR1 and CDR2: SEHNR and FQNEAQ (reference sequence). The CDR3 spans 13 residues. The CDR3 coding sequence is TGTGCCAGCAGCTTAGACGGTTACAATGAGCAGTTCTTC. Translating it yields CASSLDGYNEQFF.

This clonotype occurred a few times. This chain connects TRBV7-8 to TRBJ1-3; D remains unclear. Trimming removed 6 bases at V and 0 bases at J, with 12 bases between. The CDR3 spans 15 residues. CDR1 is SGHVS and CDR2 is FQNEAQ in the germline V gene. This CDR3 reads CASSGDTYSGNTIYF. DNA for the CDR3: TGTGCCAGCAGTGGTGACACTTACTCTGGAAACACCATATATTTT.

V and J are TRBV29-1 and TRBJ1-2; 7 nucleotides line up with TRBD1. The junction had 11 bases not matched to a gene; V was cut back by 5 bases and J by 8 bases. Germline loops: CDR1 SQVTM, CDR2 ANQGSEA. The CDR3 has 13 residues. CDR3 protein: CSVLDRPSGGYTF. The DNA for the CDR3 is TGCAGCGTTTTGGACAGGCCCTCGGGGGGCTACACCTTC.

This clonotype has just a few counts. V usage is TRBV6-5 and J usage is TRBJ2-5; TRBD1 or TRBD2 may be the D gene (5 bases each). The CDR3 consists of 15 residues. Trimming cost V 5 bases and J 5 bases, with 18 bases left between them. Germline lookup yields CDR1 MNHEY and CDR2 SVGAGI. The chain's CDR3 is CASSRRDPRRETQYF. For the CDR3, the DNA is TGTGCCAGCAGTCGTCGGGACCCTCGAAGGGAGACCCAGTACTTC.

This clonotype was observed many times. The chain employs TRBV29-1 and TRBJ2-1; possible D gene TRBD1, 5 bases. V was shortened by 4 bases and J by 6 bases, with 7 bases between the two germline ends. The length of the CDR3 is 11 residues. Germline V gene sequence: CDR1 SQVTM, CDR2 ANQGSEA. The CDR3 DNA reads TGCAGCGTTGGACAGATCAATGAGCAGTTCTTC. Translation: CSVGQINEQFF.

The V gene is TRBV10-3, the J gene TRBJ2-5; D perhaps matches TRBD2 (5 bases). CDR1 is ENHRY and CDR2 is SYGVKD in the germline V gene. V was clipped by 6 bases and J by 1 base, with 12 bases between them. The length of the CDR3 is 14 residues. This CDR3 is CAIRQPGSQETQYF. DNA of the CDR3: TGTGCCATCAGGCAACCGGGGTCCCAAGAGACCCAGTACTTC.

This clonotype was found a few times. CDR3 region: CAISDLPPGVGEQYF. In DNA form, the CDR3 reads TGTGCCATCAGTGATCTCCCCCCTGGGGTGGGAGAGCAGTACTTC. This chain uses TRBV10-3 with TRBJ2-7; D not certain. V was cut by 3 bases and J by 7 bases, with 19 bases left in between. The CDR3 length is 15 residues. Germline V gene lookup returns CDR1 ENHRY and CDR2 SYGVKD.